The present TCR beta chain was sequenced within a study of blood T cell repertoires in COVID-19. Repertoires were generated with immunoSEQ multiplex PCR, while TCRdb's copy carries only in-frame clones and drops some. The sample gives about 260,000 clones, 86% of which show up once; around 2% is in the top ten. Individuals aged roughly 18 to 90 years were recruited from about two dozen US areas. Trimming removed 3 bases from V and 5 bases from J, with 8 bases in between. CDR3 size: 13 residues. The germline V gene has CDR1 MNHEY and CDR2 SMNVEV (reference sequence). The J gene is TRBJ1-5, the V gene TRBV27; the D is unclear. Sequencing used PBMCs or T cells enriched from blood (not recorded which). The TCR sequence derives from a woman in her forties or fifties who had recovered from COVID-19. The CDR3 loop is CASSLRAYQPQHF. CDR3 DNA: TGTGCCAGCAGTTTGAGGGCGTATCAGCCCCAGCATTTT.